This passage covers 22 T cell receptor beta chains from one sample sequenced in a study of cytomegalovirus exposure and HLA in healthy donors. Profiled with immunoSEQ multiplex PCR; TCRdb holds only in-frame clones, not every one. The repertoire has about 250,000 clones, about 90% of them found once; the top ten carry about 12%. The material sequenced was PBMCs. Receptors were obtained from a man between 18 and 35 years old in good health and CMV-seropositive.

This sequence joins TRBV7-2 and TRBJ2-6, with D perhaps TRBD1 (6 bases). Germline V lookup: CDR1 SGHTA, CDR2 FQGNSA. This CDR3 has 16 amino acids. The germline V and J ends were trimmed by 6 bases and 8 bases, with 20 bases remaining between them. CDR3: CASRTLRGRTTNVLTF. The CDR3 DNA is TGTGCCAGCAGGACGCTCAGGGGTCGTACGACCAACGTCCTGACTTTC. The full variable domain, its missing parts supplied by reference TRBV7-2 and TRBJ2-6, is GAGVSQSPSNKVTEKGKDVELRCDPISGHTALYWYRQSLGQGLEFLIYFQGNSAPDKSGLPSDRFSAERTGGSVSTLTIQRTQQEDSAVYLCASRTLRGRTTNVLTFGAGSRLTVL.

This clone showed up just a few times. The V and J genes are TRBV2 and TRBJ2-5; 8 bases agree with TRBD2. The CDR3 is 14 amino acids. Trimming took 5 bases from V and 4 from J; bases not matched to a gene: 6. Germline V gene data show CDR1 as SNHLY and CDR2 as FYNNEI. The CDR3 nucleotides read TGTGCCAGCAGTTTCCAAGCGGGAGCAGAGACCCAGTACTTC. It codes for CASSFQAGAETQYF.

The chain joins TRBV6-5 to TRBJ1-1; D uncertain. The germline gives CDR1 MNHEY, CDR2 SVGAGI. V gave up 11 bases and J gave up 1 base, with 14 bases separating them. The CDR3 covers 13 residues. This CDR3 reads CASKRVANTEAFF. Here the CDR3 DNA reads TGTGCCTCAAAGAGGGTGGCGAACACTGAAGCTTTCTTT.

The chain recombines TRBV7-6 with TRBJ2-3; D could derive from TRBD1 or TRBD2 (6 bases each). Trimming took off 6 bases at V and 5 bases at J, with 15 bases between the two ends. Germline values: CDR1 SGHVS, CDR2 FNYEAQ. The CDR3 has 14 amino acids. CDR3 loop: CASSQPGGEDTQYF. The CDR3 DNA is TGTGCCAGCAGTCAACCCGGGGGCGAAGATACGCAGTATTTT.

CDR3: CATERLGEGYTF. The CDR3 coding sequence is TGTGCCACTGAACGGCTGGGGGAGGGCTACACCTTC. This sequence joins TRBV11-3 and TRBJ1-2, with TRBD1 as a possible D gene (5 bases). Germline CDR1 is SGHNT and CDR2 is YENEEA. The CDR3 contains 12 residues. V was trimmed by 10 bases and J by 8 bases, leaving 17 bases between them.

This chain links TRBV7-6 with TRBJ1-1; possible D gene TRBD1, 6 bases. V was pared by 5 bases and J by 11 bases, with 18 bases between. Germline values: CDR1 SGHVS, CDR2 FNYEAQ. This CDR3 region has 13 residues. CDR3 in DNA: TGTGCCAGCAGCGCCAACGAGGGGGAGAAGGCTTTCTTT. Protein: CASSANEGEKAFF.

The CDR3 coding sequence is TGTGCCAGCAGCCATGGAAGGGGACAGGGGAACGAGCAGTACTTC. It yields the protein CASSHGRGQGNEQYF. The chain carries TRBV28 and TRBJ2-7; 10 bases match TRBD1. Germline trimming cut 6 bases from V and 5 bases from J; bases unmatched to any gene: 10. This CDR3 is built from 15 residues. The V gene's germline CDR1 is MDHEN and CDR2 SYDVKM.

The chain is built from TRBV2 and TRBJ1-2; D unresolved. From germline, CDR1 is SNHLY and CDR2 FYNNEI. V was cut by 2 bases and J by 2 bases, with 6 bases left in between. CDR3 length: 13 amino acids. The CDR3 sequence is CASSEQNNYGYTF. CDR3 nucleotides: TGTGCCAGCAGTGAACAGAACAACTATGGCTACACCTTC. The full variable domain, completed using reference TRBV2 and TRBJ1-2, is EPEVTQTPSHQVTQMGQEVILRCVPISNHLYFYWYRQILGQKVEFLVSFYNNEISEKSEIFDDQFSVERPDGSNFTLKIRSTKLEDSAMYFCASSEQNNYGYTFGSGTRLTVV.

In its sample, this clone was seen once. The chain has TRBV27 and TRBJ2-3; 8 bases line up with TRBD1. The length of the CDR3 is 16 residues. The V gene's germline CDR1 is MNHEY and CDR2 SMNVEV (reference sequence). The V segment lost 5 bases and the J segment 4 bases; nucleotides outside the gene matches: 11. The CDR3 DNA sequence: TGTGCCAGCAGTAAGCGAACAGGGGGTTTCGCAGATACGCAGTATTTT. Its translation: CASSKRTGGFADTQYF.

The chain employs TRBV7-8 and TRBJ1-5; 8 nucleotides align to TRBD1. Germline V gives CDR1 SGHVS, CDR2 FQNEAQ. Unmatched junction bases numbered 10, after V lost 5 bases and J lost 7 bases. This CDR3 is 15 amino acids long. The CDR3 spells CASSARTGSLQPQHF. The CDR3, as DNA: TGTGCCAGCAGCGCTAGGACAGGGTCTCTGCAGCCCCAGCATTTT. The full variable domain, with the rest looked up from reference TRBV7-8 and TRBJ1-5, is GAGVSQSPRYKVAKRGQDVALRCDPISGHVSLFWYQQALGQGPEFLTYFQNEAQLDKSGLPSDRFFAERPEGSVSTLKIQRTQQEDSAVYLCASSARTGSLQPQHFGDGTRLSIL.

This clone was recorded once. This chain connects TRBV10-2 to TRBJ2-7; D gene unclear. Trimming removed 1 base at V and 5 bases at J, with 3 bases between. The germline V gene encodes CDR1 WSHSY and CDR2 SAAADI. The CDR3 consists of 11 residues. The CDR3 protein is CASSELDEQYF. DNA of the CDR3: TGCGCCAGCAGTGAGTTGGACGAGCAGTACTTC.

The V and J genes are TRBV7-2 and TRBJ2-5, with 10 bases fitting TRBD2. V lost 3 bases and J lost 6; bases outside the gene matches: 7. CDR3 length equals 15 residues. The germline CDR1 and CDR2 sequences are SGHTA and FQGNSA. For the CDR3, the DNA is TGTGCCAGCAGCTTTAGAGCGGGAGGGGATCAGACCCAGTACTTC. Its protein product is CASSFRAGGDQTQYF.

The V gene is TRBV4-1, the J gene TRBJ2-3; 10 nucleotides agree with TRBD2. With 4 bases clipped from V and 3 bases from J, the junction kept 10 bases outside the gene matches. The V gene's germline CDR1 is MGHRA and CDR2 YSYEKL. The CDR3 is 17 residues long. CDR3 sequence: CASSRGGLAGVTDTQYF. The CDR3 DNA reads as TGCGCCAGCAGCCGGGGGGGGCTAGCGGGAGTAACAGATACGCAGTATTTT.

This rearrangement joins TRBV5-1 to TRBJ2-7; weak D call: TRBD1 (5 bases). From germline, CDR1 is SGHRS and CDR2 YFSETQ. This CDR3 spans 14 amino acids. The V gene lost 0 bases and the J gene lost 2 bases, with 9 bases spanning the gap. CDR3 in DNA: TGCGCCAGCAGCTTGGCGGCAGGGACCTACGAGCAGTACTTC. Amino acids: CASSLAAGTYEQYF.

This chain joins TRBV27 and TRBJ2-1, with D unclear. Trimming shortened V by 2 bases and J by 10 bases, and 9 bases separated the two germline ends. Germline V gives CDR1 MNHEY, CDR2 SMNVEV (reference sequence). The CDR3 has 12 amino acids. The CDR3: CASSLLGSEQFF. The CDR3 DNA reads as TGTGCCAGCAGTTTACTGGGCTCCGAGCAGTTCTTC.

The chain links TRBV2 to TRBJ2-5; 7 bases line up with TRBD1. There are 13 residues in the CDR3. V trimming: 9 bases; J trimming: 2 bases; junction bases outside the gene matches: 6. Germline V CDR1 and CDR2: SNHLY, FYNNEI. CDR3 protein: CASLQGIQETQYF. The CDR3 DNA reads TGTGCCAGTCTACAGGGGATACAAGAGACCCAGTACTTC.

The gene calls are TRBV13 and TRBJ2-7; D might be TRBD1 or TRBD2, each matching 5 bases. CDR1 PRHDT and CDR2 FYEKMQ come from the germline V gene (reference sequence). The CDR3 has 15 amino acids. With 4 bases removed from V and 3 bases from J, the gap between germline ends came to 16 bases. The CDR3 protein is CASSSLRDHNYEQYF. In DNA form, the CDR3 reads TGTGCCAGCAGCTCTCTCCGGGACCACAACTACGAGCAGTACTTC.

This clone was detected only once. The chain recombines TRBV30 with TRBJ1-2; a weak D match, TRBD1 (6 bases). The CDR3 totals 15 residues. Germline CDR1 is GTSNPN and CDR2 is SVGIG (reference sequence). Trimming left V 4 bases short and J 4 bases short, with 19 bases between. For the CDR3, the DNA is TGTGCCTGGAATCAGGACAGACAAAACTTCTATGGCTACACCTTC. Its translation is CAWNQDRQNFYGYTF.

The chain recombines TRBV9 with TRBJ2-3; 7 bases are a match to TRBD2. CDR1 is SGDLS, CDR2 YYNGEE, per germline. The CDR3 consists of 16 residues. V was pared by 3 bases and J by 5 bases, with 12 bases of the junction left unmatched. The CDR3 DNA reads as TGTGCCAGCAGCGCCACTAGCGCTCGAGCAGGAGATACGCAGTATTTT. Protein sequence: CASSATSARAGDTQYF.

The V call is TRBV7-2, the J call TRBJ1-2, with TRBD1 as a possible D gene (6 bases). Germline CDR1 and CDR2: SGHTA and FQGNSA. CDR3 size: 16 residues. Trimming left V 2 bases short and J 5 bases short, with 18 bases between. In DNA form, the CDR3 reads TGTGCCAGCAGCTTACCTCGGACAGCGGGAAGGTATGGCTACACCTTC. Translating it yields CASSLPRTAGRYGYTF.

The gene calls are TRBV5-6 and TRBJ1-4, with D maybe TRBD1 (6 bases). This CDR3 contains 16 residues. V was trimmed by 0 bases and J by 7 bases, leaving 16 bases between them. From germline, CDR1 is SGHDT and CDR2 YYEEEE. The chain's CDR3 is CASSLGLGAASEKLFF. DNA for the CDR3: TGTGCCAGCAGCTTGGGTCTGGGGGCCGCTAGTGAAAAACTGTTTTTT. Drawing the rest from reference TRBV5-6 and TRBJ1-4, the complete variable domain is DAGVTQSPTHLIKTRGQQVTLRCSPKSGHDTVSWYQQALGQGPQFIFQYYEEEERQRGNFPDRFSGHQFPNYSSELNVNALLLGDSALYLCASSLGLGAASEKLFFGSGTQLSVL.

The chain couples TRBV6-6 to TRBJ2-2, with TRBD1 matching over 8 bases. Germline V lookup: CDR1 MNHNY, CDR2 SVGAGI (reference sequence). Germline trimming cut 0 bases from V and 5 bases from J; bases unmatched to any gene: 5. The CDR3 sequence is 16 residues long. The CDR3 DNA reads TGTGCCAGCAGTTACTCCAGGGGGCGAAGAACCGGGGAGCTGTTTTTT. This codes for CASSYSRGRRTGELFF.